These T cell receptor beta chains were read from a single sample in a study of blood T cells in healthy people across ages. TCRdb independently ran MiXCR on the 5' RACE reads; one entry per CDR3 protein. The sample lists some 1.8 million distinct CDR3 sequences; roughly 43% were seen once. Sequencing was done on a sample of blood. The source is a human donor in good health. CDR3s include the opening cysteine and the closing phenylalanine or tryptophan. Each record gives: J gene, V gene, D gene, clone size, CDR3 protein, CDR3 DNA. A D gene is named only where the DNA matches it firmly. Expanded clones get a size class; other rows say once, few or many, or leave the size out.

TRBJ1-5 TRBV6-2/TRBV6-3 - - CASRDLQPPVSNQPQHF TGTGCCAGCAGGGACTTACAACCCCCCGTTAGCAATCAGCCCCAGCATTTT
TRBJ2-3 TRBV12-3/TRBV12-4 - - CASSLEGQGDTQYF TGTGCCAGCAGTTTAGAGGGCCAGGGAGATACGCAGTATTTT
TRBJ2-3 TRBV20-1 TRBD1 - CSASLTGGGGTDTQYF TGCAGTGCTAGCCTGACAGGGGGCGGAGGCACAGATACGCAGTATTTT
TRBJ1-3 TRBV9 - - CASSPRSLGGSGNTIYF TGTGCCAGCAGCCCACGTTCTTTGGGGGGATCTGGAAACACCATATATTTT
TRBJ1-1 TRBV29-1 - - CSVGQRYTEAFF TGCAGCGTTGGTCAGCGTTATACTGAAGCTTTCTTT
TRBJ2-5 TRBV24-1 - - CATSDFGQYQNNEQYF TGTGCCACCAGTGATTTTGGGCAGTATCAGAACAATGAGCAGTACTTC
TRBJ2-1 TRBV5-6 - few CASSTPGRRLNEQFF TGTGCCAGCAGCACTCCGGGACGGAGGCTCAATGAGCAGTTCTTC
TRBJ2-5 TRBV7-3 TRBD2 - CASSSGGGPGETQYF TGTGCCAGCAGCTCCGGGGGGGGCCCTGGAGAGACCCAGTACTTC
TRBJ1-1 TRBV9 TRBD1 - CASSSQTGSDTEAFF TGTGCCAGCAGCAGCCAGACAGGGTCAGACACTGAAGCTTTCTTT
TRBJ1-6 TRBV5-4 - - CASSLASGSSYNSPLHF TGTGCCAGCAGCTTGGCTTCGGGGAGCTCCTATAATTCACCCCTCCACTTT
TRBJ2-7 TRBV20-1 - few CSARDPLGHRYEQYF TGCAGTGCTAGAGATCCCCTGGGACACCGCTACGAGCAGTACTTC
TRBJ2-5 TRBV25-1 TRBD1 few CASSEPRQGNYGQYF TGTGCCAGCAGCGAGCCCCGACAGGGCAATTACGGGCAGTACTTC
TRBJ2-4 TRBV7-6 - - CASSLESEPGKQYF TGTGCCAGCAGCTTAGAATCAGAACCGGGGAAGCAGTACTTC
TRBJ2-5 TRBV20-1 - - CSAAEVRRETQYF TGCAGTGCGGCGGAAGTCCGCCGGGAGACCCAGTACTTC
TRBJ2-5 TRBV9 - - CASSLSPHRETQYF TGTGCCAGCAGCCTTAGTCCCCATCGAGAGACCCAGTACTTC
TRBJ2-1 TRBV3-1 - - CASSQERPSAYNEQFF TGTGCCAGCAGCCAAGAAAGGCCTAGCGCCTACAATGAGCAGTTCTTC
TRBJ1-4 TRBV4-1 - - CASSQEGGAKLFF TGCGCCAGCAGCCAAGAGGGAGGGGCAAAACTGTTTTTT
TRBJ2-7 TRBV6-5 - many CASSYGVGHPYEQYF TGTGCCAGCAGTTACGGTGTAGGCCATCCCTACGAGCAGTACTTC
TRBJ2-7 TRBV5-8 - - CASSSYGTNPYYEQYF TGTGCCAGCAGCTCCTACGGGACAAATCCTTACTACGAGCAGTACTTC
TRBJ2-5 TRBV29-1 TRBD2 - CGVVLAGGPQETQYF TGCGGCGTTGTCCTAGCGGGGGGCCCACAAGAGACCCAGTACTTC
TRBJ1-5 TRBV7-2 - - CASSLTGDAQPQHF TGTGCCAGCAGCTTGACGGGGGATGCGCAGCCCCAGCATTTT
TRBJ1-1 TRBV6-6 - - CASRHRQMNTEAFF TGTGCCAGCAGACATCGACAGATGAACACTGAAGCTTTCTTT
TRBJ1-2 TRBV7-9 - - CASSFGVGARRSGYTF TGTGCCAGCAGCTTCGGAGTCGGGGCAAGAAGAAGTGGCTACACCTTC
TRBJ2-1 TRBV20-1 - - CSARRDTTQKQFF TGCAGTGCTAGACGGGACACAACCCAAAAGCAGTTCTTC
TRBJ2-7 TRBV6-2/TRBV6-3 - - CASRTDIYEQYF TGTGCCAGCAGGACTGATATCTACGAGCAGTACTTC
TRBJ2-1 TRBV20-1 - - CSAPSAAGLRSEQFF TGCAGTGCTCCCTCCGCGGCAGGCTTGCGTAGTGAGCAGTTCTTC
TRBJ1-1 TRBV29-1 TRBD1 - CSVTAVRQGKSAFF TGCAGCGTGACTGCCGTTAGACAGGGTAAATCAGCTTTCTTT
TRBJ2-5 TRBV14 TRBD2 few CASSQISAGGRQTQYF TGTGCCAGCAGCCAAATCTCAGCGGGGGGGCGACAGACCCAGTACTTC
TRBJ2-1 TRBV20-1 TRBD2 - CSALLLAGGLNEQFF TGCAGTGCTCTTTTACTAGCGGGGGGGCTAAATGAGCAGTTCTTC
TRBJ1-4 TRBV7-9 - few CASSLLQGTNEKLFF TGTGCCAGCAGCTTACTCCAGGGAACTAATGAAAAACTGTTTTTT
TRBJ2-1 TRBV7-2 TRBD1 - CASTTDRAAYNEQFF TGTGCCAGCACCACTGACAGGGCTGCGTACAATGAGCAGTTCTTC
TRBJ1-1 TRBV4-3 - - CASSQVPPQLGSVVWPEAFF TGCGCCAGCAGCCAAGTTCCCCCCCAACTAGGGTCCGTCGTCTGGCCTGAAGCTTTCTTT